The rows below give T cell receptor beta chains drawn from one sample of a study of CD8+ T cells in alopecia areata. Clones were sequenced by immunoSEQ multiplex PCR, and TCRdb holds only the in-frame ones, with some missing. The table lists 90,000 to 150,000 clones, around 56% of them singletons. The sample here was CD4+ T cells sorted from blood, taken at week 4, from a patient treated with tofacitinib. All receptors derive from a human donor with alopecia areata. CDR3s include the opening cysteine and the closing phenylalanine or tryptophan. A D gene is named only where the DNA matches it firmly. Expanded clones are given a class, and other clones once, few, many or no size at all.

CDR3nt: TGTGCCAGCAGCTTAGTTCCCACAGATACGCAGTATTTT
CDR3aa: CASSLVPTDTQYF
v_gene: TRBV7-9
abundance: -
j_gene: TRBJ2-3
d_gene: -

CDR3nt: TGCGCCAGCAGCCAACCCGGGACTAGCAATGAGCAGTTCTTC
CDR3aa: CASSQPGTSNEQFF
v_gene: TRBV4-1
abundance: few
j_gene: TRBJ2-1
d_gene: TRBD2

CDR3nt: TGCGCCAGCAGCTTGAGGTCGCGATTCGGGACCGGGGAGCTGTTTTTT
CDR3aa: CASSLRSRFGTGELFF
v_gene: TRBV5-1
abundance: once
j_gene: TRBJ2-2
d_gene: -

CDR3nt: TGTGCCAGCAGCCCCCGCCCGGGAAGAGAAGCTTTCTTT
CDR3aa: CASSPRPGREAFF
v_gene: TRBV9
abundance: -
j_gene: TRBJ1-1
d_gene: -

CDR3nt: TGTGCCAGCATTTCTAGCGGGGATCCATACGAGCAGTACTTC
CDR3aa: CASISSGDPYEQYF
v_gene: TRBV27
abundance: -
j_gene: TRBJ2-7
d_gene: TRBD2

CDR3nt: TGTGCCAGCAGTTACTCCGACAGGGGCCTCCCAAGGCCCCAGCATTTT
CDR3aa: CASSYSDRGLPRPQHF
v_gene: TRBV6-6
abundance: -
j_gene: TRBJ1-5
d_gene: TRBD1

CDR3nt: TGCGCCAGCGTAGCTGGGGCGGACGGGGAGCTGTTTTTT
CDR3aa: CASVAGADGELFF
v_gene: TRBV5-1
abundance: few
j_gene: TRBJ2-2
d_gene: -

CDR3nt: TGCGCCAGCAGCGCCTCGGGGGAGAACTATGGCTACACCTTC
CDR3aa: CASSASGENYGYTF
v_gene: TRBV5-1
abundance: -
j_gene: TRBJ1-2
d_gene: -

CDR3nt: TGTGCCAGTAGCCGAATTCAGAGGCTCGGGAACCAAGAGACCCAGTACTTC
CDR3aa: CASSRIQRLGNQETQYF
v_gene: TRBV19
abundance: -
j_gene: TRBJ2-5
d_gene: -

CDR3nt: TGTGCCAGTAGAGTGGGGCCCGGAAACACCATATATTTT
CDR3aa: CASRVGPGNTIYF
v_gene: TRBV19
abundance: few
j_gene: TRBJ1-3
d_gene: -

CDR3nt: TGCAGCGTTACGACAGGGCCGAACGAGCAGTACTTC
CDR3aa: CSVTTGPNEQYF
v_gene: TRBV29-1
abundance: once
j_gene: TRBJ2-7
d_gene: TRBD1

CDR3nt: TGTGCCAGCAGCTTATCGCGGACCCCCGCCAATGAGCAGTTCTTC
CDR3aa: CASSLSRTPANEQFF
v_gene: TRBV7-9
abundance: -
j_gene: TRBJ2-1
d_gene: -

CDR3nt: TGCAGCGCCCGGACTAGCGACCAAACGGGCACCGGGGAGCTGTTTTTT
CDR3aa: CSARTSDQTGTGELFF
v_gene: TRBV29-1
abundance: -
j_gene: TRBJ2-2
d_gene: TRBD2

CDR3nt: TGTGCCAGCAGCTTAGTTGGGGCCTCTGGAAACACCATATATTTT
CDR3aa: CASSLVGASGNTIYF
v_gene: TRBV7-9
abundance: few
j_gene: TRBJ1-3
d_gene: -

CDR3nt: TGTGCCAGCAACCAGAAGGGAGCAAGCACCGGGGAGCTGTTTTTT
CDR3aa: CASNQKGASTGELFF
v_gene: TRBV7-6
abundance: -
j_gene: TRBJ2-2
d_gene: -

CDR3nt: TGTGCCAGTTCGTTGAACACTGAAGCTTTCTTT
CDR3aa: CASSLNTEAFF
v_gene: TRBV5-6
abundance: -
j_gene: TRBJ1-1
d_gene: -

CDR3nt: TGCGCCAGCAGCCAAGAAGGGATTGGGGCCAACGTCCTGACTTTC
CDR3aa: CASSQEGIGANVLTF
v_gene: TRBV4-1
abundance: -
j_gene: TRBJ2-6
d_gene: -

CDR3nt: TGCAGCGTTGCCGGACTAGCGGGAACCTACGAGCAGTACTTC
CDR3aa: CSVAGLAGTYEQYF
v_gene: TRBV29-1
abundance: -
j_gene: TRBJ2-7
d_gene: TRBD2

CDR3nt: TGTGCCAGCCATACAACCCAGGGGGCGGTCCACGAGCAGTACTTC
CDR3aa: CASHTTQGAVHEQYF
v_gene: TRBV6-1
abundance: -
j_gene: TRBJ2-7
d_gene: TRBD1

CDR3nt: TGTGCCAGCAGCCGAGGACTGAACACTGAAGCTTTCTTT
CDR3aa: CASSRGLNTEAFF
v_gene: TRBV14
abundance: -
j_gene: TRBJ1-1
d_gene: -

CDR3nt: TGCGCCAGCAGCGGCGGGACTACTGGAGATACGCAGTATTTT
CDR3aa: CASSGGTTGDTQYF
v_gene: TRBV4-1
abundance: -
j_gene: TRBJ2-3
d_gene: TRBD2

CDR3nt: TGTGCCAGCAATTTTAGAACCGGGGAAGAGACCCAGTACTTC
CDR3aa: CASNFRTGEETQYF
v_gene: TRBV6-6
abundance: few
j_gene: TRBJ2-5
d_gene: -